This passage covers 5 T cell receptor beta chains from one sample sequenced in a study of blood T cell repertoires in COVID-19. The repertoire was sequenced with immunoSEQ multiplex PCR; TCRdb's copy has only in-frame clones and lacks some. The table lists under 250,000 clones, roughly 87% of them singletons. Sample: PBMCs or T cells enriched from blood (not recorded which). Receptors were obtained from a man younger than 40 who had recovered from COVID-19.

With regard to this clone: Mismatch with germline at one junction end may stem from a read error. The sample has other DNA sequences that encode this CDR3 too. The chain joins TRBV19 to TRBJ1-3; D might be TRBD1 (6 bases). CDR3 length: 14 amino acids. The germline gives CDR1 LNHDA, CDR2 SQIVND (reference sequence). In DNA, the CDR3 is TGTGCCAGTGATACAGGGCACTCTGGAAACACTATATATTTT. Translated: CASDTGHSGNTIYF.

This clone was seen only once. The CDR3 sequence is CASSPRWGGDTQYF. DNA of the CDR3: TGTGCCAGCAGCCCCCGTTGGGGAGGAGATACGCAGTATTTT. The genes are TRBV7-2 and TRBJ2-3, with a tentative D call TRBD2 (6 bases). Trimming took 5 bases from V and 5 from J, leaving 14 bases between them. This CDR3 is 14 amino acids long. Per germline, CDR1 SGHTA and CDR2 FQGNSA.

The rearrangement links TRBV3-1 (or the pseudogene TRBV3-2) to TRBJ1-1; 7 bases fit TRBD1. In germline, CDR1 is LGHDT, CDR2 YNNKEL (reference sequence). V lost 0 bases and J lost 3; bases outside the gene matches: 1. This CDR3 spans 14 amino acids. The CDR3, as DNA: TGTGCCAGCAGCCAAGAGACAGGGCACACTGAAGCTTTCTTT. Translated: CASSQETGHTEAFF.

This sequence joins TRBV2 and TRBJ2-2, with 7 bases identical to TRBD2. Trimming at V came to 11 bases and at J to 9 bases, leaving 9 bases not matched to a gene. CDR1 is SNHLY and CDR2 is FYNNEI in the germline V gene. The CDR3 totals 12 residues. The CDR3 spells CAGGRAPRELFF. In DNA, the CDR3 is TGTGCCGGGGGGAGGGCGCCTAGGGAGCTGTTTTTT.

CDR3 coding DNA: TGTGCCAGCAGTGGCATTCGGCGGGGGGGGCACTATGGCTACACCTTC. It specifies CASSGIRRGGHYGYTF. This chain uses TRBV28 with TRBJ1-2, with D tentatively TRBD1 (6 bases). Germline V gene data show CDR1 as MDHEN and CDR2 as SYDVKM. V shed 5 bases and J shed 3 bases, with 19 bases lying between them. The CDR3 consists of 16 residues.